The 24 T cell receptor beta chains reported below all come from one sample, sequenced in a study of T cell repertoires in cytomegalovirus infection (dated by TCRdb to about 2019). The sequencing machine was an Illumina HiSeq 1500. TCRdb trimmed the raw reads at Q25, called clones with MiXCR and kept productive beta chains. Under each unique CDR3 protein, matching rows form one entry showing the most common genes and DNA. The sample includes about 250,000 distinct CDR3 sequences, with roughly 6.5% observed a single time. The top ten constitute under 7% of the sample. Sample: PBMCs. Source of these receptors: a human donor in good health (CMV status not recorded). Some clones in this sample may be carry-over from other donors' samples.

This clonotype occurred many times. The chain is built from TRBV5-6 and TRBJ2-1; D possibly corresponds to TRBD2 (6 bases). Germline V CDR1 and CDR2: SGHDT, YYEEEE. The CDR3 consists of 16 residues. The V and J ends lost 2 bases and 5 bases respectively, with 17 bases between them. This chain's CDR3 is CASSLGGERRHNEQFF. In DNA form, the CDR3 reads TGTGCCAGCAGCTTAGGAGGGGAGAGGAGACACAATGAGCAGTTCTTC.

The sample holds a few counts of this clonotype. The chain recombines TRBV20-1 with TRBJ2-5, with a weak D call TRBD1 (6 bases). Trimming removed 5 bases at V and 7 bases at J, with 14 bases between. The germline CDR1 and CDR2 sequences are DFQATT and SNEGSKA (reference sequence). This CDR3 is 12 amino acids long. The CDR3 loop is CSAPPGAGTQYF. In DNA form, the CDR3 reads TGCAGTGCTCCGCCAGGGGCCGGGACCCAGTACTTC.

This clonotype was recorded a few times. J is TRBJ1-2 and V is TRBV5-1; TRBD1 agrees at 7 bases. V trimming: 0 bases; J trimming: 0 bases; junction bases outside the gene matches: 5. Per germline, CDR1 SGHRS and CDR2 YFSETQ. The CDR3 is 16 residues long. CDR3 coding DNA: TGCGCCAGCAGCTTGGAAAGAGGGGGCCCTAACTATGGCTACACCTTC. Its protein is CASSLERGGPNYGYTF.

J is TRBJ1-2 and V is TRBV28, with D tentatively TRBD1 (5 bases). Trimming stripped 7 bases from V and 2 bases from J, with 11 bases between. The CDR3 runs 13 residues. From germline, CDR1 is MDHEN and CDR2 SYDVKM. The CDR3 DNA is TGTGCCAGCACTAACAGGATAAACTATGGCTACACCTTC. Translation: CASTNRINYGYTF.

This clonotype was found many times. The V and J genes are TRBV20-1 and TRBJ1-1; D is undetermined. Trimming removed 4 bases from V and 1 base from J, with 10 bases in between. The CDR3 has 13 residues. Germline CDR1 is DFQATT and CDR2 is SNEGSKA (reference sequence). For the CDR3, the DNA is TGCAGTGCTATTGGCGGAGCGAACACTGAAGCTTTCTTT. The encoded protein is CSAIGGANTEAFF.

This clonotype was seen only a few times. This rearrangement joins TRBV6-8 to TRBJ1-2, with D perhaps TRBD1 (6 bases). The germline gives CDR1 MNHGY, CDR2 SAAAGT. This CDR3 has 17 amino acids. V was trimmed by 4 bases and J by 3 bases, leaving 21 bases between them. The CDR3 spells CASSSSYGGAGDYGYTF. The CDR3 nucleotides read TGTGCCAGCAGTTCCTCGTACGGGGGGGCAGGGGACTATGGCTACACCTTC.

This rearrangement joins TRBV7-9 to TRBJ2-5; D is uncertain. This CDR3 has 13 amino acids. V was shortened by 1 base and J by 6 bases, with 9 bases between the two germline ends. Germline CDR1 is SEHNR and CDR2 is FQNEAQ (reference sequence). The CDR3 nucleotides are TGTGCCAGCAGCTTAGGGGTGGGCAAGACCCAGTACTTC. Protein product: CASSLGVGKTQYF.

This clonotype was seen a handful of times. V gene TRBV20-1 combines with J gene TRBJ1-5, with 8 bases matching TRBD1. The CDR3 spans 14 residues. The V and J ends lost 6 bases and 5 bases, in that order; junction bases with no gene match: 9. CDR1 and CDR2 from the germline V gene are DFQATT and SNEGSKA (reference sequence). The CDR3 region is CSAADREHDQPQHF. In DNA, the CDR3 is TGCAGTGCCGCGGACAGGGAGCATGATCAGCCCCAGCATTTT.

Ten or more counts support this clonotype. The chain links TRBV20-1 to TRBJ2-5, with no clear D. The CDR3 loop spans 13 amino acids. Per germline, CDR1 DFQATT and CDR2 SNEGSKA (reference sequence). Trimming stripped 3 bases from V and 1 base from J, with 9 bases between. The CDR3 nucleotides are TGCAGTGCTAGTTCGAGCTTCCAAGAGACCCAGTACTTC. Encoded protein: CSASSSFQETQYF.

This sequence joins TRBV6-2 or TRBV6-3 and TRBJ2-1; 7 nucleotides match TRBD1. Germline V CDR1 and CDR2: MNHEY, SVGEGT. This CDR3 comprises 14 residues. The J segment lost 7 bases and the V segment lost 3 bases, leaving 6 bases of the junction unmatched. DNA of the CDR3: TGTGCCAGCAGTTATGACAGGGTGAGGAATGAGCAGTTCTTC. Translated: CASSYDRVRNEQFF.

This clonotype was detected only once. J is TRBJ1-1 and V is TRBV20-1, with D tentatively TRBD1 (5 bases). The ends were cut back, 2 bases at V and 1 base at J, with 11 bases in the middle. Germline CDR1 and CDR2: DFQATT and SNEGSKA (reference sequence). The CDR3 runs to 14 residues. The CDR3 reads CSARTLGGNTEAFF. The DNA for the CDR3 is TGCAGTGCTAGAACTCTCGGGGGGAACACTGAAGCTTTCTTT.

The V call is TRBV19, the J call TRBJ2-7, with D possibly called TRBD1 or TRBD2 (6 bases each). Germline CDR1 and CDR2: LNHDA and SQIVND (reference sequence). Trimming removed 3 bases at V and 7 bases at J, with 16 bases between. The CDR3 totals 14 residues. Here the CDR3 DNA reads TGTGCCAGTAGTATGGGGCACAGGGCGGGGGAGCAGTACTTC. Translation gives CASSMGHRAGEQYF.

This chain joins TRBV7-9 and TRBJ2-5, with D perhaps TRBD2 (5 bases). V was trimmed by 2 bases and J by 1 base, leaving 11 bases between them. The CDR3 loop spans 15 amino acids. Germline loops: CDR1 SEHNR, CDR2 FQNEAQ (reference sequence). CDR3 loop: CASSLLRVSQETQYF. Written as DNA, the CDR3 is TGTGCCAGCAGCTTATTGCGGGTTAGCCAAGAGACCCAGTACTTC.

This clonotype was seen ten or more times. The DNA for the CDR3 is TGTGCCAGTAGCTCGAGTGGGGGACTGAACACCGGGGAGCTGTTTTTT. Its translation is CASSSSGGLNTGELFF. The rearrangement uses TRBV19 and TRBJ2-2; the D gene is possibly TRBD2 (6 bases). From germline, CDR1 is LNHDA and CDR2 SQIVND (reference sequence). V shed 6 bases and J shed 1 base, with 15 bases lying between them. The CDR3 runs to 16 residues. Full variable domain (rest looked up from reference TRBV19 and TRBJ2-2): DGGITQSPKYLFRKEGQNVTLSCEQNLNHDAMYWYRQDPGQGLRLIYYSQIVNDFQKGDIAEGYSVSREKKESFPLTVTSAQKNPTAFYLCASSSSGGLNTGELFFGEGSRLTVL.

This clonotype was detected ten times or more. The V gene is TRBV28, the J gene TRBJ2-3; TRBD2 aligns across 8 bases. This CDR3 has 17 residues. In germline, CDR1 is MDHEN, CDR2 SYDVKM. V shed 8 bases, J shed 0 bases, and the junction held 13 bases outside the gene matches. CDR3 sequence reads: CASSKRRGASSTDTQYF. In nucleotides, the CDR3 is TGTGCCAGCTCCAAGAGGCGGGGGGCCTCTAGCACAGATACGCAGTATTTT.

This clonotype was seen at least ten times. V is TRBV6-2 or TRBV6-3 and J is TRBJ2-1; 7 bases agree with TRBD2. Germline CDR1 is MNHEY and CDR2 is SVGEGT. The CDR3 contains 15 residues. V was clipped by 0 bases and J by 10 bases; unmatched bases: 9. For the CDR3, the DNA is TGTGCCAGCAGTTACTCCAGCGGGGAATTAAGGGAGCAGTTCTTC. It yields the protein CASSYSSGELREQFF.

This chain joins TRBV2 and TRBJ2-4; TRBD1 agrees at 8 bases. The V segment lost 6 bases and the J segment 0 bases; nucleotides outside the gene matches: 4. Germline V gene data show CDR1 as SNHLY and CDR2 as FYNNEI. The CDR3 is made up of 15 amino acids. The CDR3 spells CASRGQALAKNIQYF. The CDR3 region has the DNA TGTGCCAGCAGGGGACAGGCACTAGCCAAAAACATTCAGTACTTC.

This clonotype was seen many times. V usage is TRBV10-3 and J usage is TRBJ1-6; possible D gene TRBD1, 5 bases. Between the trimmed V and J ends, which lost 0 bases and 8 bases, there was a span of 14 bases. CDR1 is ENHRY and CDR2 is SYGVKD in the germline V gene. The CDR3 totals 16 residues. The CDR3, as DNA: TGTGCCATCAGTGAGTCTGGGGGGACGTGGGATTCACCCCTCCACTTT. Protein: CAISESGGTWDSPLHF.

This clonotype has ten or more counts. This sequence joins TRBV28 and TRBJ1-3; D is unclear. Germline assignment: CDR1 MDHEN and CDR2 SYDVKM. This CDR3 spans 15 amino acids. Trimming removed 2 bases from V and 0 bases from J, with 8 bases in between. CDR3 sequence (DNA): TGTGCCAGCAGTTTAATAGGTGACTCTGGAAACACCATATATTTT. This translates into CASSLIGDSGNTIYF.

This clonotype has at least ten counts. This chain connects TRBV6-5 to TRBJ1-6, with no clear D. The length of the CDR3 is 14 residues. Trimming shortened V by 7 bases and J by 7 bases, and 14 bases separated the two germline ends. Germline V gene data show CDR1 as MNHEY and CDR2 as SVGAGI. CDR3 in DNA: TGTGCCAGCACCTTACACCGATCCAATTCACCCCTCCACTTT. Its protein is CASTLHRSNSPLHF.

This clonotype was detected ten times or more. This chain connects TRBV28 to TRBJ1-4; D is ambiguous. V lost 8 bases and J 7 bases, leaving 11 bases between the germline ends. Germline CDR1 MDHEN, CDR2 SYDVKM. This CDR3 has 12 residues. This chain's CDR3 is CASRSEGEKLFF. CDR3 nucleotides: TGTGCCAGCCGGAGCGAGGGTGAAAAACTGTTTTTT.

This clonotype has at least ten counts. This rearrangement joins TRBV29-1 to TRBJ1-4; D gene unclear. V lost 4 bases, J lost 2 bases, and 11 bases lay in between. This CDR3 contains 14 residues. Germline V lookup: CDR1 SQVTM, CDR2 ANQGSEA. CDR3 DNA: TGCAGCGTTGCGGGCCCGGTTACTAATGAAAAACTGTTTTTT. Translated: CSVAGPVTNEKLFF.

This clonotype was recorded at least ten times. This chain uses TRBV7-3 with TRBJ1-1, with D hard to call. The CDR3 has 15 amino acids. Germline V gene data show CDR1 as SGHTA and CDR2 as FQGTGA. Trimming removed 0 bases at V and 1 base at J, with 9 bases between. In DNA, the CDR3 is TGTGCCAGCAGCTTAACAGTGATTCAGAACACTGAAGCTTTCTTT. This translates into CASSLTVIQNTEAFF.

This clonotype was counted at least ten times. The rearrangement links TRBV7-8 to TRBJ1-4; maybe TRBD1 (6 bases). V was trimmed by 0 bases and J by 2 bases, leaving 10 bases between them. The CDR3 length is 16 residues. Germline V gene data show CDR1 as SGHVS and CDR2 as FQNEAQ. The DNA of the CDR3 is TGTGCCAGCAGCTTAGCCACAGGGTCTACTAATGAAAAACTGTTTTTT. Encoded protein: CASSLATGSTNEKLFF.